These T cell receptor beta chains were read from a single sample in a study of relationships among human T cell subsets. Via MiXCR, TCRdb re-called the multiplex PCR reads, giving one row per CDR3 protein. This repertoire shows over 14,000 distinct CDR3 sequences, less than 80% found once; its top ten account for around 30%. The sequencing input was total T cells sorted from blood. All receptors come from a middle-aged man in good health. CDR3s include the opening cysteine and the closing phenylalanine or tryptophan. The order of the fields is D gene, clone size, J gene, V gene, CDR3 length, CDR3 DNA, CDR3 protein. D genes are given only for firm matches. Clone size is given for some rows only: seen once, a few or many times, or a class if the clone is expanded.

d_gene: TRBD1
abundance: NA
j_gene: TRBJ1-1
v_gene: TRBV28
len: 12
CDR3nt: TGTGCCAGCAGTTCGGGACAGACTGAAGCTTTCTTT
CDR3aa: CASSSGQTEAFF

d_gene: NA
abundance: NA
j_gene: TRBJ1-1
v_gene: TRBV7-9
len: 14
CDR3nt: TGTGCCAGCAGTTTTACAGAGTCGAACACTGAAGCTTTCTTT
CDR3aa: CASSFTESNTEAFF

d_gene: NA
abundance: NA
j_gene: TRBJ2-7
v_gene: TRBV6-6
len: 13
CDR3nt: TGTGCCACCGAGGCCGGTGTCTCCTACGAGCAGTACTTC
CDR3aa: CATEAGVSYEQYF

d_gene: TRBD1
abundance: NA
j_gene: TRBJ1-1
v_gene: TRBV7-9
len: 14
CDR3nt: TGTGCCAGCAGCTCCACAGGGGGGAACACTGAAGCTTTCTTT
CDR3aa: CASSSTGGNTEAFF

d_gene: NA
abundance: once
j_gene: TRBJ2-7
v_gene: TRBV6-5
len: 15
CDR3nt: TGTGCCAGCAGTTACTCGGGCCTCGCCTCCTACGAGCAGTACTTC
CDR3aa: CASSYSGLASYEQYF

d_gene: TRBD1
abundance: NA
j_gene: TRBJ2-7
v_gene: TRBV27
len: 15
CDR3nt: TGTGCCAGCAGTTTATCCGGACAGGGGTCGGGAGAGCAGTACTTC
CDR3aa: CASSLSGQGSGEQYF

d_gene: NA
abundance: NA
j_gene: TRBJ1-1
v_gene: TRBV28
len: 14
CDR3nt: TGTGCCAGCAGCCGACAGCTATCGGGCACTGAAGCTTTCTTT
CDR3aa: CASSRQLSGTEAFF

d_gene: NA
abundance: NA
j_gene: TRBJ2-7
v_gene: TRBV30
len: 13
CDR3nt: TGTGCCTGGAGTCCCTCAGTGGGCTACGAGCTGTACTTC
CDR3aa: CAWSPSVGYELYF

d_gene: TRBD2
abundance: NA
j_gene: TRBJ2-5
v_gene: TRBV20-1
len: 15
CDR3nt: TGCAGTGCTAGAACTTCTAGCGGGGAGGGGGAGACCCAGTACTTC
CDR3aa: CSARTSSGEGETQYF

d_gene: NA
abundance: NA
j_gene: TRBJ1-5
v_gene: TRBV27
len: 14
CDR3nt: TGTGCCAGCAGTTTTGGGACGGTTAATCAGCCCCAGCATTTT
CDR3aa: CASSFGTVNQPQHF

d_gene: NA
abundance: NA
j_gene: TRBJ1-1
v_gene: TRBV20-1
len: 13
CDR3nt: TGCAGTGCTATGGTGGACGGGAACACTGAAGCTTTCTTT
CDR3aa: CSAMVDGNTEAFF

d_gene: NA
abundance: NA
j_gene: TRBJ2-1
v_gene: TRBV6-1
len: 14
CDR3nt: TGTGCCAGCAGTGCTCATTTCTCCTACAATGAGCAGTTCTTC
CDR3aa: CASSAHFSYNEQFF

d_gene: TRBD1
abundance: NA
j_gene: TRBJ1-1
v_gene: TRBV14
len: 15
CDR3nt: TGTGCCAGCAGCCAAAGGACAGGATGGGGCACTGAAGCTTTCTTT
CDR3aa: CASSQRTGWGTEAFF

d_gene: TRBD2
abundance: NA
j_gene: TRBJ2-7
v_gene: TRBV7-6
len: 15
CDR3nt: TGTGCCAGCAGCTTAGGGACTAGCGGATTCGACGAGCAGTACTTC
CDR3aa: CASSLGTSGFDEQYF

d_gene: TRBD1
abundance: few
j_gene: TRBJ1-2
v_gene: TRBV27
len: 14
CDR3nt: TGTGCCAGCAGCCAAACAGGGGTATACTATGGCTACACCTTC
CDR3aa: CASSQTGVYYGYTF

d_gene: NA
abundance: NA
j_gene: TRBJ2-1
v_gene: TRBV2
len: 16
CDR3nt: TGTGCCAGCAGTGGGCCGGGACGCGTAACCTACAATGAGCAGTTCTTC
CDR3aa: CASSGPGRVTYNEQFF

d_gene: NA
abundance: NA
j_gene: TRBJ2-7
v_gene: TRBV30
len: 14
CDR3nt: TGTGCCTGCTCCGGGCCCGGTCGGGTCCACGAGCAGTACTTC
CDR3aa: CACSGPGRVHEQYF

d_gene: NA
abundance: NA
j_gene: TRBJ2-1
v_gene: TRBV6-6
len: 13
CDR3nt: TGTGCCAGCATCGACCCGCTGGGGTCGGGGCAGTTCTTC
CDR3aa: CASIDPLGSGQFF

d_gene: NA
abundance: few
j_gene: TRBJ1-1
v_gene: TRBV11-2
len: 15
CDR3nt: TGTGCCAGCAGCTTAGCCGGGACACTGAACACTGAAGCTTTCTTT
CDR3aa: CASSLAGTLNTEAFF

d_gene: TRBD1
abundance: NA
j_gene: TRBJ2-7
v_gene: TRBV7-9
len: 12
CDR3nt: TGTGCCAGCAGCACCGGGACAGCCTTCCCCCACTTC
CDR3aa: CASSTGTAFPHF

d_gene: NA
abundance: few
j_gene: TRBJ1-2
v_gene: TRBV4-1
len: 14
CDR3nt: TGCGCCAGCAGCCAAGTGGGCTCAAACTATGGCTACACCTTC
CDR3aa: CASSQVGSNYGYTF

d_gene: TRBD2
abundance: few
j_gene: TRBJ2-3
v_gene: TRBV5-4
len: 15
CDR3nt: TGTGCCAGCAGCTTGCGCGGGAGTCTCACAGATACGCAGTATTTT
CDR3aa: CASSLRGSLTDTQYF

d_gene: NA
abundance: NA
j_gene: TRBJ2-7
v_gene: TRBV2
len: 15
CDR3nt: NA
CDR3aa: CASILGQSLSYEQYF

d_gene: TRBD1
abundance: NA
j_gene: TRBJ2-5
v_gene: TRBV27
len: 13
CDR3nt: TGTGCCAGCAGTCCCACAGGGGAAGAGACCCAGTACTTC
CDR3aa: CASSPTGEETQYF

d_gene: NA
abundance: NA
j_gene: TRBJ1-1
v_gene: TRBV28
len: 14
CDR3nt: TGTGCCAGCGATACACAGCTGGGGTACACTGAAGCTTTCTTT
CDR3aa: CASDTQLGYTEAFF

d_gene: TRBD1
abundance: NA
j_gene: TRBJ2-7
v_gene: TRBV11-2
len: 14
CDR3nt: TGTGCCAGCCTACCGACAGGGGCCTCCTACGAGCAGTACTTC
CDR3aa: CASLPTGASYEQYF

d_gene: NA
abundance: NA
j_gene: TRBJ2-3
v_gene: TRBV2
len: 14
CDR3nt: TGTGCCAGCAGTGACAGTTCCAGCACAGATACGCAGTATTTT
CDR3aa: CASSDSSSTDTQYF

d_gene: NA
abundance: NA
j_gene: TRBJ1-2
v_gene: TRBV30
len: 12
CDR3nt: TGTGCCTGGAGTCTGGGGAACTATGGCTACACCTTC
CDR3aa: CAWSLGNYGYTF

d_gene: TRBD2
abundance: NA
j_gene: TRBJ2-7
v_gene: TRBV27
len: 14
CDR3nt: TGTGCCAGCAGTAGCTTTAGCGGGAGCTACGAGCAGTACTTC
CDR3aa: CASSSFSGSYEQYF

d_gene: TRBD1
abundance: few
j_gene: TRBJ2-7
v_gene: TRBV29-1
len: 13
CDR3nt: TGCAGCGTCAGGACAGGGGGCTCCTACGAGCAGTACTTC
CDR3aa: CSVRTGGSYEQYF

d_gene: NA
abundance: NA
j_gene: TRBJ1-1
v_gene: TRBV29-1
len: 11
CDR3nt: TGCAGCGTTGTAAGGGACACTGAAGCTTTCTTT
CDR3aa: CSVVRDTEAFF

d_gene: TRBD1
abundance: NA
j_gene: TRBJ2-5
v_gene: TRBV20-1
len: 14
CDR3nt: TGCAGTGCTAGATCAGGGGGCGCGCAAGAGACCCAGTACTTC
CDR3aa: CSARSGGAQETQYF